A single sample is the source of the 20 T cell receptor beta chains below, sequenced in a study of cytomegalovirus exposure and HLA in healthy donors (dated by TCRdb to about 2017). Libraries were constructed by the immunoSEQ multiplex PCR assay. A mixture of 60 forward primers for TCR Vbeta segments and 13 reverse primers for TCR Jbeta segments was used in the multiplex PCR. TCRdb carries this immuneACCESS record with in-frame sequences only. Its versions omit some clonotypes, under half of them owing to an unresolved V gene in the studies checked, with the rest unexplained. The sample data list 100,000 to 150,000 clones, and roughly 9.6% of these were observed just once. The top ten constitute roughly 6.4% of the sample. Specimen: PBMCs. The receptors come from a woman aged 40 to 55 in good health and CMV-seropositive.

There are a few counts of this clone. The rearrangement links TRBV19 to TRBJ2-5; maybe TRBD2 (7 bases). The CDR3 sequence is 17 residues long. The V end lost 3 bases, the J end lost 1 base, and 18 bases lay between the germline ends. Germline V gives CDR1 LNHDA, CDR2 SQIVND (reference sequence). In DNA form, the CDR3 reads TGTGCCAGTAGTATGTGGGACGGGGGGCACCCCCAAGAGACCCAGTACTTC. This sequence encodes CASSMWDGGHPQETQYF. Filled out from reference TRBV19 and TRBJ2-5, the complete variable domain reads DGGITQSPKYLFRKEGQNVTLSCEQNLNHDAMYWYRQDPGQGLRLIYYSQIVNDFQKGDIAEGYSVSREKKESFPLTVTSAQKNPTAFYLCASSMWDGGHPQETQYFGPGTRLLVL.

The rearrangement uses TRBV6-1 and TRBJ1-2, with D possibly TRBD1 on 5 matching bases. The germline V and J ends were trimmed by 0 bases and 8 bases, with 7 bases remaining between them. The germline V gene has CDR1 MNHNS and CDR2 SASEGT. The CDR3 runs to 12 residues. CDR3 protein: CASSEARQGYTF. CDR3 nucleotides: TGTGCCAGCAGTGAAGCCCGACAGGGCTACACCTTC.

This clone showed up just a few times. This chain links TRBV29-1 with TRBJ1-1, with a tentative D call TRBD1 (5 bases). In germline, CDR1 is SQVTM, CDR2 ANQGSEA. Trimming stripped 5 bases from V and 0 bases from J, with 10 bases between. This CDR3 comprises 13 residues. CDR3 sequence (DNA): TGCAGCGTTCAGGGCTCCATGAACACTGAAGCTTTCTTT. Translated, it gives CSVQGSMNTEAFF.

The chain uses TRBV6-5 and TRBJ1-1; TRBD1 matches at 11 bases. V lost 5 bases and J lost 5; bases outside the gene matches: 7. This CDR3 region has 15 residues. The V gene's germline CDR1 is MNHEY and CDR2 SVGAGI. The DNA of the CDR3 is TGTGCCAGCAGTATAGGGGGACAGGGGGGGACTGAAGCTTTCTTT. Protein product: CASSIGGQGGTEAFF.

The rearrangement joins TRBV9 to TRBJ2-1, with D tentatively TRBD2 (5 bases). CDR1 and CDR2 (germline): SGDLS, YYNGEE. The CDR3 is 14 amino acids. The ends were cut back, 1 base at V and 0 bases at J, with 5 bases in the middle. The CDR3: CASSVTSSYNEQFF. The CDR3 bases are TGTGCCAGCAGCGTAACTAGCTCCTACAATGAGCAGTTCTTC.

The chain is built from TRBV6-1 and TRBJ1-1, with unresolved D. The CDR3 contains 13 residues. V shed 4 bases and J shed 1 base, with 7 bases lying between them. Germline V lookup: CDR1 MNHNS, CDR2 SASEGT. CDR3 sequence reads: CASSANRNTEAFF. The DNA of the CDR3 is TGTGCCAGCAGTGCTAACAGGAACACTGAAGCTTTCTTT.

CDR3 residues: CASRPGGPQETQYF. As DNA, the CDR3 is TGTGCCAGCCGTCCGGGGGGCCCTCAAGAGACCCAGTACTTC. The chain uses TRBV7-9 and TRBJ2-5, with a possible D match to TRBD2 (7 bases). This CDR3 spans 14 amino acids. Trimming took off 8 bases at V and 2 bases at J, with 15 bases between the two ends. CDR1 is SEHNR, CDR2 FQNEAQ, per germline (reference sequence).

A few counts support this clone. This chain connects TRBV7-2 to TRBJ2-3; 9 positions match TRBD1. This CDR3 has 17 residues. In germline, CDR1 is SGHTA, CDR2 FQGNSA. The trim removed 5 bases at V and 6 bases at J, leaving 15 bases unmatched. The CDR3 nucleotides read TGTGCCAGCAGCATAAAGTCCGGGACAGGGTCGCGGGATACGCAGTATTTT. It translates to CASSIKSGTGSRDTQYF.

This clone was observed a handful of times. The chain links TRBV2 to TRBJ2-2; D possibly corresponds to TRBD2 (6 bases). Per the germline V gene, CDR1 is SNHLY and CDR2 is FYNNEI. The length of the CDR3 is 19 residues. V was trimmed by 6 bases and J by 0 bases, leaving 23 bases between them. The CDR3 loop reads CASSPDERAGLANTGELFF. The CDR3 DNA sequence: TGTGCCAGCAGCCCCGATGAAAGGGCGGGGCTAGCGAACACCGGGGAGCTGTTTTTT.

CDR3 sequence (DNA): TGCGCCAGCAGCCCTCAGGTTGGGGGCCTTGATGGCTACACCTTC. Its protein is CASSPQVGGLDGYTF. The chain links TRBV10-2 to TRBJ1-2; D is perhaps TRBD1 (6 bases). This CDR3 contains 15 residues. Trimming cost V 6 bases and J 6 bases, with 20 bases left between them. Germline V lookup: CDR1 WSHSY, CDR2 SAAADI.

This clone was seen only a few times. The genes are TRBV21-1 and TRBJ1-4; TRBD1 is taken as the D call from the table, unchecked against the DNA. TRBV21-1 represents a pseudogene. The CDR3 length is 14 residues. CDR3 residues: CASITITANEKLFF. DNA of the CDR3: TGTGCCAGCATCACCATAACAGCTAATGAAAAACTGTTTTTT.

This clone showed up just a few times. The CDR3 sequence: CAISESRDRGWEAFF. The CDR3 region has the DNA TGTGCCATCAGTGAGTCTAGGGACAGGGGATGGGAAGCTTTCTTT. The genes are TRBV10-3 and TRBJ1-1, with 10 bases identical to TRBD1. The junction had 6 bases not matched to a gene; V was cut back by 0 bases and J by 8 bases. CDR3 length equals 15 residues. Germline CDR1 is ENHRY and CDR2 is SYGVKD.

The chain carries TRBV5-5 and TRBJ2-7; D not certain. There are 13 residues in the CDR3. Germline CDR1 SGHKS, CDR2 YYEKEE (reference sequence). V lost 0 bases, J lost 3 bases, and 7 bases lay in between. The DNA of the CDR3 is TGTGCCAGCAGCTTGGGGCAGATCTACGAGCAGTACTTC. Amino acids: CASSLGQIYEQYF. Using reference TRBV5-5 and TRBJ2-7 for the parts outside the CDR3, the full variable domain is DAGVTQSPTHLIKTRGQQVTLRCSPISGHKSVSWYQQVLGQGPQFIFQYYEKEERGRGNFPDRFSARQFPNYSSELNVNALLLGDSALYLCASSLGQIYEQYFGPGTRLTVT.

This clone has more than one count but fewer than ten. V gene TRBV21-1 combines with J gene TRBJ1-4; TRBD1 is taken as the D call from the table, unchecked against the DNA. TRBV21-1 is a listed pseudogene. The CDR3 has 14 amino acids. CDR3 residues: CASSENRGNEKLFF. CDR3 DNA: TGTGCCAGCAGCGAAAACAGGGGAAATGAAAAACTGTTTTTT.

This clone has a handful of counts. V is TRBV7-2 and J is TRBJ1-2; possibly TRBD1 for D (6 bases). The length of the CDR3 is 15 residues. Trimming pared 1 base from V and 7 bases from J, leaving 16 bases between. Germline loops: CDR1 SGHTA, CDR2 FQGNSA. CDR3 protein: CASSLGGGGLTGYTF. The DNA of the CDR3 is TGTGCCAGCAGCTTAGGGGGAGGGGGTCTCACTGGCTACACCTTC.

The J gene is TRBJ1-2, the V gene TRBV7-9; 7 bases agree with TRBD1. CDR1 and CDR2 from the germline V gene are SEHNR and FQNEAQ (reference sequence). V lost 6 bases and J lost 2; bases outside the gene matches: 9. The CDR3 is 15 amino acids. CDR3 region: CASSHDRAANYGYTF. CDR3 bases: TGTGCCAGCAGTCACGACAGGGCTGCGAACTATGGCTACACCTTC.

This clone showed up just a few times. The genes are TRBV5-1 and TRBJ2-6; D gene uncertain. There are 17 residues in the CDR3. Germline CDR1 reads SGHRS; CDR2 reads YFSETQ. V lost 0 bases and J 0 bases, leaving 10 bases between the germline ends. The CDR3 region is CASSLEQAFSGANVLTF. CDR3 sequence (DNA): TGCGCCAGCAGCTTGGAGCAAGCCTTCTCTGGGGCCAACGTCCTGACTTTC.

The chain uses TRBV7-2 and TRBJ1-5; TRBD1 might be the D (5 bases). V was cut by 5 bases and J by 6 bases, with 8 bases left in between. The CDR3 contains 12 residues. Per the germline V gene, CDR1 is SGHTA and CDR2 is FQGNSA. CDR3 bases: TGTGCCAGCAGCGGGGACTCTCAGCCCCAGCATTTT. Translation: CASSGDSQPQHF.

The CDR3 loop is CASSLRVGVKDEQFF. CDR3 DNA sequence: TGTGCCAGCAGCCTTCGGGTAGGGGTGAAGGATGAGCAGTTCTTC. The chain employs TRBV7-9 and TRBJ2-1; TRBD1 might be the D (5 bases). Germline loops: CDR1 SEHNR, CDR2 FQNEAQ (reference sequence). The length of the CDR3 is 15 residues. V gave up 5 bases and J gave up 8 bases, with 19 bases separating them.

For the CDR3, the DNA is TGTGCCAGCAGCTTATTCGGGGCTAACTATGGCTACACCTTC. This sequence encodes CASSLFGANYGYTF. The chain carries TRBV11-2 and TRBJ1-2, with D unresolved. Germline V gene lookup returns CDR1 SGHAT and CDR2 FQNNGV. Trimming took off 2 bases at V and 0 bases at J, with 7 bases between the two ends. This CDR3 contains 14 residues.